The source of this T cell receptor beta chain is a study of T cell responses to AZD1222 COVID-19 vaccine. V shed 3 bases and J 0 bases; nucleotides not matched to a gene: 7. The CDR3 has 18 amino acids. CDR1 SGHRS and CDR2 YFSETQ come from the germline V gene. Method: immunoSEQ multiplex PCR; TCRdb's copy keeps in-frame clones and lacks some. In the table there are about 140,000 clones, approximately 94% of which are singletons. Remarks on this clone: The sample carries other DNA sequences with the same CDR3.

The sequences come from peripheral blood, collected on day 0 of AZD1222 vaccination. This receptor was taken from an adult in good health. The chain joins TRBV5-1 to TRBJ2-7, with 15 bases fitting TRBD2. This CDR3 reads CASSSGLAGGPSSYEQYF. CDR3 nucleotide sequence: TGCGCCAGCAGCTCGGGACTAGCGGGAGGCCCGTCCTCCTACGAGCAGTACTTC.